These T cell receptor beta chains were read from a single sample in a study of cytomegalovirus exposure and HLA in healthy donors. This table comes from immunoSEQ multiplex PCR, and its TCRdb copy is limited to in-frame clones, with some not included. This table holds around 180,000 clones, approximately 80% found once. The sequenced sample was PBMCs. Every receptor here comes from a woman in her thirties or forties in good health and CMV-seronegative. Each CDR3 is given with its conserved first and last residue. A D gene is named only where the DNA matches it firmly. The listing skips clone size in some rows; elsewhere it reads once, few, many or a size class.

D gene	V gene	clone size	J gene	CDR3 DNA	CDR3 protein
TRBD2	TRBV29-1	.	TRBJ2-1	TGCAGCGTTGAGGGCCTAGCGGTCAGCAATGAGCAGTTCTTC	CSVEGLAVSNEQFF
TRBD2	TRBV7-2	.	TRBJ2-3	TGTGCCAGCAGCTTCTCTAACTCCCTTGGGGGAGGGCCGGCAGATACGCAGTATTTT	CASSFSNSLGGGPADTQYF
.	TRBV12-2	.	TRBJ2-2	TGTGCAAGTCGCTTAGCCCCCGGGGCGGGAGGGTGCACCGGGGAGCTGTTTTTT	CASRLAPGAGGCTGELFF
.	TRBV30	once	TRBJ1-1	TGTGCCTGGAGAGGGGATGGATGGGTGACTGAAGCTTTCTTT	CAWRGDGWVTEAFF
.	TRBV9	.	TRBJ2-3	TGTGCCAGCAGCCGGGGTGGGCTTCTCACAGATACGCAGTATTTT	CASSRGGLLTDTQYF
.	TRBV12-5	.	TRBJ1-2	TGTGCTAGTGGTTTGGGAACAGGGTTAGGCTACACCTTC	CASGLGTGLGYTF
TRBD1	TRBV5-1	.	TRBJ1-6	TGCGCCAGCAGTTTGGGACAGGACAATTCACCCCTCCACTTT	CASSLGQDNSPLHF
.	TRBV6-6	.	TRBJ2-2	TGTGCCAGCAGTTTGGGAGTTGAAGCCGGGGAGCTGTTTTTT	CASSLGVEAGELFF
TRBD1	TRBV5-8	few	TRBJ1-1	TGTGCCAGCAGCTCAACTGGCGGGACAGGGGGCCGCACTGAAGCTTTCTTT	CASSSTGGTGGRTEAFF
TRBD1	TRBV7-3	.	TRBJ1-1	TGTGCCAGCAGCGGCAGGGACAGGGAACCCATGAACACTGAAGCTTTCTTT	CASSGRDREPMNTEAFF
.	TRBV30	.	TRBJ1-1	TGTGCCTGGTGGGGCCATAGGGCTGAAGCTTTCTTT	CAWWGHRAEAFF
TRBD2	TRBV7-2	.	TRBJ2-2	TGTGCCAGCAGCTTAGGACTAGCGGTGTCCGGGGAGCTGTTTTTT	CASSLGLAVSGELFF
.	TRBV30	.	TRBJ1-5	TGTGCCTGGAGTAGGGTTGCAGGGAGCAATCAGCCCCAGCATTTT	CAWSRVAGSNQPQHF
TRBD1	TRBV19	.	TRBJ1-5	TGTGCCAGTAGTTTTGACAGGGCTGAGCCCCAGCATTTT	CASSFDRAEPQHF
.	TRBV5-1	.	TRBJ2-4	TGCGCCAGCAGCTTGGATCCCGGACACCCAGCCAAAAACATTCAGTACTTC	CASSLDPGHPAKNIQYF
.	TRBV19	.	TRBJ1-1	TGTGCCAGTAGTTCCCAGGGGCTGACCACTGAAGCTTTCTTT	CASSSQGLTTEAFF
.	TRBV19	few	TRBJ1-1	TGTGCCAGTAGTTTGGGGCCAGGTGAAGCTTTCTTT	CASSLGPGEAFF
TRBD1	TRBV29-1	.	TRBJ1-6	TGCAGCGTTGAAGCCCCGGACAGGGCCTTCCACTATAATTCACCCCTCCACTTT	CSVEAPDRAFHYNSPLHF
.	TRBV30	few	TRBJ1-2	TGTGCCTGGACCGCAGCTGCAGGGCGCGGCTACACCTTC	CAWTAAAGRGYTF
TRBD1	TRBV6-5	.	TRBJ1-5	TGTGCCAGCAATTCCGGGACAGTCCCCAATCAGCCCCAGCATTTT	CASNSGTVPNQPQHF
.	TRBV29-1	few	TRBJ1-1	TGCAGCGCCCACGCGACAGAGAACACTGAAGCTTTCTTT	CSAHATENTEAFF
TRBD1	TRBV7-3	.	TRBJ1-1	TGTGCCAGCAGCTTGGACAGGGTGAACACTGAAGCTTTCTTT	CASSLDRVNTEAFF
TRBD1	TRBV5-1	.	TRBJ1-2	TGCGCCAGCAGCTTCAGGGGGGAAGTCTATGGCTACACCTTC	CASSFRGEVYGYTF
TRBD2	TRBV9	.	TRBJ2-5	TGTGCCAGCAGCGTTAGCGGGAGTGCTGAGACCCAGTACTTC	CASSVSGSAETQYF
.	TRBV6-1	.	TRBJ1-4	TGTGCCAGCAGTGATGTATCCGCTAATGAAAAACTGTTTTTT	CASSDVSANEKLFF
.	TRBV29-1	.	TRBJ1-2	TGCAGCGTTGTGGCGGCTAACTATGGCTACACCTTC	CSVVAANYGYTF
.	TRBV7-2	.	TRBJ1-5	TGTGCCAGCAATAATGTCAATCAGCCCCAGCATTTT	CASNNVNQPQHF
TRBD2	TRBV5-1	.	TRBJ2-7	TGCGCCAGCAGCTTGGCCTTTGCGGGAGGTTCCTACGAGCAGTACTTC	CASSLAFAGGSYEQYF
TRBD2	TRBV27	.	TRBJ2-2	TGTGCCAGCAGTTTATCGGGGCTAGCGGGTGGCCCCGGGGAGCTGTTTTTT	CASSLSGLAGGPGELFF
.	TRBV6-6	.	TRBJ1-1	TGTGCCAGCAGTAAGGGGTACAGGGACACTGAAGCTTTCTTT	CASSKGYRDTEAFF
TRBD2	TRBV7-9	.	TRBJ2-3	TGTGCCAGCACCAGCCGGACTAGCGGGAGGACAGATACGCAGTATTTT	CASTSRTSGRTDTQYF
TRBD1	TRBV12-5	.	TRBJ1-1	TGTGCTAGTGGACGGGACAGGGTTGAAGCTTTCTTT	CASGRDRVEAFF
.	TRBV18	.	TRBJ2-7	TGTGCCAGCTCAACCGACAGCTACGAGCAGTACTTC	CASSTDSYEQYF
.	TRBV4-3	.	TRBJ2-2	TGCGCCAGCAGCCAAGATCTAGGGGTAGGCGGGGAGCTGTTTTTT	CASSQDLGVGGELFF
TRBD1	TRBV7-2	.	TRBJ2-7	TGTGCCAGCAGTTCGGGACAGGGGCCTTACGAGCAGTACTTC	CASSSGQGPYEQYF
TRBD1	TRBV7-3	.	TRBJ1-2	TGTGCCAGCAGCTGGACAGGGCGGGACTCTGGCTACACCTTC	CASSWTGRDSGYTF
TRBD2	TRBV7-2	.	TRBJ2-3	TGTGCCAGCAGCCGGGGGGGGAACACAGATACGCAGTATTTT	CASSRGGNTDTQYF
.	TRBV27	.	TRBJ2-7	TGTGCCAGCAGTACCCTGATAGGGGCAGTATACGAGCAGTACTTC	CASSTLIGAVYEQYF
.	TRBV4-1	.	TRBJ1-2	TGCGCCAGCAGCCCAAGCCCGGCCAGGGTCAAAGCTAACTATGGCTACACCTTC	CASSPSPARVKANYGYTF
TRBD1	TRBV14	.	TRBJ1-1	TGTGCCAGCAGGCCGGACAGGGGGGATGGTGTTGGCACTGAAGCTTTCTTT	CASRPDRGDGVGTEAFF
.	TRBV7-8	few	TRBJ1-4	TGTGCCAGCAGCTTAGGGGACATTTGGGAAAAACTGTTTTTT	CASSLGDIWEKLFF
.	TRBV4-2	.	TRBJ2-7	TGTGCCAGCAGCCAAGACGGATTATCCGAGCGGTACTTC	CASSQDGLSERYF
.	TRBV7-7	few	TRBJ1-1	TGTGCCAGCAGCTTAGACACCAACACTGAAGCTTTCTTT	CASSLDTNTEAFF
TRBD1	TRBV5-1	.	TRBJ2-5	TGCGCCAGCAGCCCAGGGACAGGACAAGAGACCCAGTACTTC	CASSPGTGQETQYF
.	TRBV4-3	.	TRBJ1-2	TGCGCCAGCAGCCAAGAGGCGGTACAGGAGAATGGCTACACCTTC	CASSQEAVQENGYTF
TRBD1	TRBV28	.	TRBJ1-5	TGTGCCAGCACCCTACCACAGGGGGACAATCAGCCCCAGCATTTT	CASTLPQGDNQPQHF
TRBD1	TRBV7-2	few	TRBJ2-1	TGTGCCAGCAGCTTAGAGGGGGCGAGTAGGCAGTTCTTC	CASSLEGASRQFF
.	TRBV10-2	.	TRBJ1-5	TGCGCCAGCAGTCCCGGGGGATCGGGGAATCAGCCCCAGCATTTT	CASSPGGSGNQPQHF
.	TRBV9	.	TRBJ1-3	TGTGCCAGCAGTGGAGGCGGGGACTCTGGAAACACCATATATTTT	CASSGGGDSGNTIYF
.	TRBV7-3	.	TRBJ1-2	TGTGCCAGCAGCTTTAACCAGGGTGATCATGGCTACACCTTC	CASSFNQGDHGYTF
.	TRBV6-4	.	TRBJ2-1	TGTGCCAGCAGTGGACAAATCGGCAATGAGCAGTTCTTC	CASSGQIGNEQFF
TRBD1	TRBV25-1	few	TRBJ1-2	TGTGCCAGCAGTGAGGGTCAGGGGGCAGACTATGGCTACACCTTC	CASSEGQGADYGYTF